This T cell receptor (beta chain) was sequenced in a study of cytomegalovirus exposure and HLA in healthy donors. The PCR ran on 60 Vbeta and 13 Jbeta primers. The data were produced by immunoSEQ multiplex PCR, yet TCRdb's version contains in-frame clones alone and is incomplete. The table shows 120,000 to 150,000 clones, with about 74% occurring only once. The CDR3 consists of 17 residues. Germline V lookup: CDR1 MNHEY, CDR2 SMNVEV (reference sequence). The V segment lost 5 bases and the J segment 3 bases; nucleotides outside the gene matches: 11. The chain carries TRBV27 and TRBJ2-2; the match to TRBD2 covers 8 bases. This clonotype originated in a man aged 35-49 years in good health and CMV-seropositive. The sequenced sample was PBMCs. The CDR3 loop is CASSPRGSGTYTGELFF. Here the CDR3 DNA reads TGTGCCAGCAGTCCCCGAGGTAGCGGGACATACACCGGGGAGCTGTTTTTT.